This T cell receptor beta chain was found in a study of CD8 T cells in Susac syndrome. For this clonotype: Its antigen is not identified.

A quantity of about 0.45 to 1 ug RNA underwent reverse transcription using random hexamers. The immunoSEQ assay covered 54 Vbeta and 13 Jbeta segments for CDR3. TCRdb passed the immunoSEQ multiplex PCR reads through MiXCR, listing each CDR3 protein once. The data hold around 180,000 distinct CDR3 sequences, with roughly 95% observed a single time. Study conclusions and caveats: An acknowledgment was made by the study that its TCR sequencing and HLA analysis involved relatively few individuals.

The authors carried out high-throughput sequencing of TCR beta. They applied it to CD8+ and CD4+ T cells obtained from blood. The patients who served as multiple sclerosis controls were treatment-naive and had stable or active relapsing-remitting disease that fulfilled the revised McDonald criteria. V lost 0 bases, J lost 8 bases, and 12 bases stayed unmatched. Per the germline V gene, CDR1 is MNHEY and CDR2 is SMNVEV (reference sequence). This CDR3 contains 17 residues. The sequence derives from a human donor with multiple sclerosis. V gene TRBV27 combines with J gene TRBJ2-2; TRBD2 aligns across 7 bases. Specimen: CD8+ T cells from PBMCs. The chain's CDR3 is CASSLSGAGWVKGELFF. The CDR3 DNA is TGTGCCAGCAGTTTATCTGGAGCGGGATGGGTAAAGGGGGAGCTGTTTTTT.